This T cell receptor (beta chain) was recorded in a study of blood T cells in healthy people across ages. V was clipped by 0 bases and J by 4 bases, with 10 bases between them. The CDR3 runs 14 residues. CDR1 and CDR2 (germline): SGHKS, YYEKEE (reference sequence). Then a second PCR, running roughly 7 to 12 cycles, was carried out with a sample-barcoded 5' primer and a J-beta primer mix. TCRdb ran MiXCR on the 5' RACE reads and lists one entry per CDR3 protein. The table lists more than 900,000 distinct CDR3 sequences, approximately 32% of them singletons. This clonotype was counted at least ten times. This sample was shared with a second study, whose subject was T cells of mothers and their children. That paper states: Normalized overlap was always slightly, never significantly, higher in related than unrelated mother-child pairs.

V gene TRBV5-5 combines with J gene TRBJ1-2; possibly TRBD1 for D (6 bases). The clonotype was recovered from a woman aged 40 to 55 in good health. What was sequenced was blood. CDR3 sequence reads: CASSLAGVGYGYTF. CDR3 nucleotide sequence: TGTGCCAGCAGCTTGGCAGGGGTCGGCTATGGCTACACCTTC.